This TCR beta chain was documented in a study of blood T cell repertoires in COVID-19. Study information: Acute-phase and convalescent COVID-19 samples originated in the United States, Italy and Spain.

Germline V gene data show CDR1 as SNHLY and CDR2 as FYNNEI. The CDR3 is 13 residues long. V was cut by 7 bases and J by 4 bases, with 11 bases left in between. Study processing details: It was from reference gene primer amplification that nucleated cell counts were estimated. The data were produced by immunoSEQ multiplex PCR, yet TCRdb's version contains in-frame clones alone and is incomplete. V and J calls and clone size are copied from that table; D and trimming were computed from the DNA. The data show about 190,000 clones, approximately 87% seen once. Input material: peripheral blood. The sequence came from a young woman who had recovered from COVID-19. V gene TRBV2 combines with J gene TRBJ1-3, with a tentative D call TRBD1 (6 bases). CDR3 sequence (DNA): TGTGCCAGCATGGGGGACACGGGAAACACCATATATTTT. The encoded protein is CASMGDTGNTIYF. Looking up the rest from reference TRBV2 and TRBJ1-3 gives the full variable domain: EPEVTQTPSHQVTQMGQEVILRCVPISNHLYFYWYRQILGQKVEFLVSFYNNEISEKSEIFDDQFSVERPDGSNFTLKIRSTKLEDSAMYFCASMGDTGNTIYFGEGSWLTVV.